Sequencing of this TCR beta chain was carried out in a study of Ad26.COV2.S vaccination and SARS-CoV-2 variants. In the study overall: As a participant in COV1001, the donor was in the Ad26.COV2.S trial arm. Recipients of Ad26.COV2.S got it intramuscularly, once or twice 56 days apart.

Libraries were prepared by immunoSEQ multiplex PCR; TCRdb keeps only in-frame clonotypes and omits some of them. Here the sample spans about 440,000 clones, 90% being singletons. Regarding treatment: about 20 received Ad26.COV2.S at low or high dose, single or two shots; several received placebo; per-sample allocation not given. Day 63 following the first vaccine or placebo injection was when the samples were taken. Donor was an adult aged 18-55 years in Boston. CDR1 and CDR2 (germline): SGHTA, FQGNSA. Trimming removed 4 bases from V and 3 bases from J, with 14 bases in between. This CDR3 region has 15 residues.

The TCR comes from a person between 18 and 65 years old who received the Ad26.COV2.S COVID-19 vaccine or a placebo. Sequencing used peripheral blood, obtained in a trial of Ad26.COV2.S vaccine versus placebo. The chain is built from TRBV7-2 and TRBJ2-3; D call uncertain. CDR3 in DNA: TGTGCCAGCAGCTCTAGTGGATTGGGAACAGATACGCAGTATTTT. It yields the protein CASSSSGLGTDTQYF. Using reference TRBV7-2 and TRBJ2-3 for the parts outside the CDR3, the full variable domain is GAGVSQSPSNKVTEKGKDVELRCDPISGHTALYWYRQSLGQGLEFLIYFQGNSAPDKSGLPSDRFSAERTGGSVSTLTIQRTQQEDSAVYLCASSSSGLGTDTQYFGPGTRLTVL.